Sequencing of this T cell receptor beta chain was carried out in a study of blood T cells in healthy people across ages. The germline CDR1 and CDR2 sequences are SQVTM and ANQGSEA. The CDR3 has 13 amino acids. V lost 4 bases and J lost 6, with 15 bases in between. Together with a sample-barcoded 5' primer, a J-beta primer mix was included in a second PCR lasting about 7 to 12 cycles. Via MiXCR, TCRdb re-called the 5' RACE reads, giving one row per CDR3 protein. The repertoire holds some 700,000 distinct CDR3 sequences, with approximately 22% as singletons. This clonotype was counted a few times. The rearrangement links TRBV29-1 to TRBJ1-2; D is unclear. The sequenced sample was blood. This receptor was obtained from a man aged 65 to 85 in good health. The DNA of the CDR3 is TGCAGCGTTGGGATACTGACGCCTAATGGCTACACCTTC. Translating gives CSVGILTPNGYTF.